This T cell receptor (beta chain) was captured by sequencing in a study of shared clonotypes between healthy human individuals. The CDR3 consists of 14 residues. CDR1 is ENHRY, CDR2 SYGVKD, per germline. Scientists sequenced DNA from unsorted PBMC on ten immunoSEQ deep assay plates. Libraries were prepared by immunoSEQ multiplex PCR; TCRdb keeps only in-frame clonotypes and omits some of them. The data show under 600,000 clones, with roughly four fifths seen just once and about 12% held by the top ten. The receptor's source is a woman in her thirties or forties in good health. Some clones in this sample may be carry-over from other donors' samples. The specimen was PBMCs. The chain employs TRBV10-3 and TRBJ2-7; no clear D gene. The J call is uncertain, as TRBJ2-5 better fits the DNA end. CDR3 loop: CAISGSREGETQYF. In DNA form, the CDR3 reads TGTGCCATCAGTGGCAGTAGGGAAGGGGAGACCCAGTACTTC.